The next 29 T cell receptor beta chains were all read from a single sample in a study of T cells in Graves' hyperthyroidism and ophthalmopathy. RNA transcripts served as the template for amplifying TCR beta CDR3 regions. Using the HTBI primer set, a first-round RT-PCR was run on the TCR CDR3. TCRdb used MiXCR to reprocess the multiplex PCR reads, holding one entry per CDR3 protein. The data hold a few hundred thousand distinct CDR3 sequences, with less than 20% observed a single time. The sample taken for sequencing was blood. The receptors derive from a woman in her thirties or forties with Graves' ophthalmopathy.

This clonotype was detected ten times or more. The chain is built from TRBV11-2 and TRBJ2-7; TRBD2 matches 10 bases. The junction had 5 bases not matched to a gene; V was cut back by 3 bases and J by 3 bases. The CDR3 extends over 15 amino acids. Germline CDR1 is SGHAT and CDR2 is FQNNGV. CDR3 protein: CASSFSSGSIYEQYF. The CDR3 nucleotides read TGTGCCAGCAGCTTTTCTAGCGGGAGTATCTACGAGCAGTACTTC.

The J gene is TRBJ2-7, the V gene TRBV6-1, with D possibly TRBD1 on 6 matching bases. This CDR3 has 13 amino acids. Trimming stripped 6 bases from V and 4 bases from J, with 13 bases between. Germline V gene data show CDR1 as MNHNS and CDR2 as SASEGT. The CDR3 sequence: CASRTGTQYEQYF. In DNA form, the CDR3 reads TGTGCCAGCAGAACCGGGACACAGTACGAGCAGTACTTC.

This clonotype was seen a few times. The chain carries TRBV4-2 and TRBJ2-7; 8 bases agree with TRBD2. Germline assignment: CDR1 LGHNA and CDR2 YNFKEQ. V trimming: 1 base; J trimming: 3 bases; junction bases outside the gene matches: 5. There are 15 residues in the CDR3. The CDR3 nucleotides read TGTGCCAGCAGCCAAGCCCCCAGCGGGAGCTACGAGCAGTACTTC. It encodes CASSQAPSGSYEQYF.

This clonotype was counted ten times or more. This chain links TRBV2 with TRBJ2-5; D possibly corresponds to TRBD1 (5 bases). V lost 6 bases, J lost 1 base, and 12 bases lay in between. The CDR3 is 14 residues long. Germline CDR1 is SNHLY and CDR2 is FYNNEI. The CDR3 sequence: CASRVGVLQETQYF. The CDR3, as DNA: TGTGCCAGCAGAGTAGGGGTGCTCCAAGAGACCCAGTACTTC.

This clonotype was recorded many times. DNA for the CDR3: TGCAGTGCTAGTCGGGGTAGCGGGTACCTACAAGAGACCCAGTACTTC. Its protein is CSASRGSGYLQETQYF. The V and J genes are TRBV20-1 and TRBJ2-5; 7 bases match TRBD2. This CDR3 is built from 16 residues. With 3 bases clipped from V and 2 bases from J, the junction kept 12 bases outside the gene matches. Germline CDR1 and CDR2: DFQATT and SNEGSKA (reference sequence).

In this sample, this clonotype turned up many times. The V gene is TRBV18, the J gene TRBJ2-7; weak D call: TRBD1 (6 bases). Per the germline V gene, CDR1 is KGHSH and CDR2 is LQKENI. The CDR3 runs to 13 residues. V lost 2 bases and J 4 bases, leaving 9 bases between the germline ends. CDR3 DNA: TGTGCCAGCTCACCAGAGACAGGATACGAGCAGTACTTC. It codes for CASSPETGYEQYF. Full variable domain (remainder filled in from reference TRBV18 and TRBJ2-7): NAGVMQNPRHLVRRRGQEARLRCSPMKGHSHVYWYRQLPEEGLKFMVYLQKENIIDESGMPKERFSAEFPKEGPSILRIQQVVRGDSAAYFCASSPETGYEQYFGPGTRLTVT.

This clonotype has at least ten counts. V usage is TRBV7-3 and J usage is TRBJ2-5; the D is unclear. Germline lookup yields CDR1 SGHTA and CDR2 FQGTGA. This CDR3 region has 13 residues. V lost 1 base and J lost 2, with 5 bases in between. The CDR3 DNA sequence: TGTGCCAGCAGCTTAAATAGGCAAGAGACCCAGTACTTC. Translation gives CASSLNRQETQYF.

In DNA form, the CDR3 reads TGTGCCAGCAGTGACTGGACAGGGCCGTATGGCTACACCTTC. Protein: CASSDWTGPYGYTF. The chain joins TRBV6-2 or TRBV6-3 to TRBJ1-2; TRBD1 matches 8 bases. Germline V CDR1 and CDR2: MNHEY, SVGEGT. The V segment lost 5 bases and the J segment 5 bases; nucleotides outside the gene matches: 7. The CDR3 loop spans 14 amino acids.

Many counts were recorded for this clonotype. The chain recombines TRBV15 with TRBJ1-1; a weak D match, TRBD1 (6 bases). Germline CDR1 reads LNHNV; CDR2 reads YYDKDF (reference sequence). This CDR3 region has 13 residues. Trimming cost V 8 bases and J 0 bases, with 10 bases left between them. CDR3 in DNA: TGTGCCACCGGGGACACTTTGAACACTGAAGCTTTCTTT. Translating it yields CATGDTLNTEAFF.

The V gene is TRBV11-1, the J gene TRBJ1-1, with 10 bases that match TRBD1. CDR1 and CDR2 from the germline V gene are SGHAT and FQDESV (reference sequence). Unmatched junction bases numbered 12, after V lost 5 bases and J lost 0 bases. The CDR3 covers 18 residues. CDR3 sequence: CASSISRQGANMNTEAFF. CDR3 sequence (DNA): TGTGCCAGCAGCATCTCTCGACAGGGGGCGAACATGAACACTGAAGCTTTCTTT.

This clonotype came up many times. The chain combines TRBV19 with TRBJ2-7; no definite D call. The CDR3 has 14 residues. V gave up 5 bases and J gave up 0 bases, with 11 bases separating them. The V gene's germline CDR1 is LNHDA and CDR2 SQIVND (reference sequence). CDR3 bases: TGTGCCAGTAGTCCTTATCAGACCTCCTACGAGCAGTACTTC. This translates into CASSPYQTSYEQYF.

This clonotype was counted ten times or more. In DNA form, the CDR3 reads TGTGCCAGCAGCACAGGGGATGGAACCGGGGAGCTGTTTTTT. Translated: CASSTGDGTGELFF. The chain uses TRBV28 and TRBJ2-2, with TRBD1 identical over 7 bases. This CDR3 comprises 14 residues. After removal of 6 bases from V and 5 bases from J, the junction contained 6 bases not matched to a gene. Germline CDR1 is MDHEN and CDR2 is SYDVKM.

J is TRBJ1-1 and V is TRBV10-3; D not certain. The CDR3 runs to 14 residues. V gave up 0 bases and J gave up 1 base, with 6 bases separating them. The germline V gene encodes CDR1 ENHRY and CDR2 SYGVKD. The CDR3 sequence is CAISESSQNTEAFF. CDR3 nucleotides: TGTGCCATCAGTGAGTCGAGTCAGAACACTGAAGCTTTCTTT.

This clonotype was detected many times. The chain combines TRBV7-2 with TRBJ1-1; tentative D call: TRBD1 (6 bases). This CDR3 region has 16 residues. Trimming shortened V by 5 bases and J by 0 bases, and 16 bases separated the two germline ends. Germline V lookup: CDR1 SGHTA, CDR2 FQGNSA. The CDR3 here is CASSLSAGHLNTEAFF. CDR3 sequence (DNA): TGTGCCAGCAGCCTAAGCGCGGGACACTTGAACACTGAAGCTTTCTTT.

Ten or more counts support this clonotype. This chain links TRBV10-2 with TRBJ2-7; D perhaps matches TRBD1 (5 bases). Trimming left V 7 bases short and J 0 bases short, with 13 bases between. The CDR3 has 14 amino acids. Looked up from germline, CDR1 is WSHSY and CDR2 is SAAADI. The CDR3 region has the DNA TGCGCCAGCAAGGGGTGGGTAAACTCCTACGAGCAGTACTTC. Protein product: CASKGWVNSYEQYF.

V gene TRBV27 combines with J gene TRBJ2-7; D might be TRBD1 or TRBD2, each matching 5 bases. This CDR3 comprises 14 residues. The germline V and J ends were trimmed by 6 bases and 9 bases, with 21 bases remaining between them. Germline V CDR1 and CDR2: MNHEY, SMNVEV (reference sequence). In DNA form, the CDR3 reads TGTGCCAGCAGCCAACTGGGACGGCAATCTGGGCAGTACTTC. Translation gives CASSQLGRQSGQYF.

This clonotype was observed a few times. The chain has TRBV28 and TRBJ2-5, with 16 positions matching TRBD2. V was clipped by 1 base and J by 13 bases; unmatched bases: 9. Germline-derived CDR1 and CDR2 are MDHEN and SYDVKM. The CDR3 is 16 amino acids. The CDR3 sequence: CASSLSSGLAGGYPYF. For the CDR3, the DNA is TGTGCCAGCAGTTTATCCTCGGGACTAGCGGGAGGGTACCCGTACTTC.

Ten or more counts support this clonotype. A much larger clone is a single base away; this may be a read error. V gene TRBV6-1 combines with J gene TRBJ2-7; D is possibly TRBD1 (6 bases). The germline V gene encodes CDR1 MNHNS and CDR2 SASEGT. V lost 7 bases and J 4 bases, leaving 11 bases between the germline ends. The CDR3 consists of 12 residues. For the CDR3, the DNA is TGTGCCAGCAATCTAGGGGGTTACGAGCAGTACTTC. This codes for CASNLGGYEQYF.

This clonotype was seen at least ten times. V is TRBV27 and J is TRBJ2-7, with a possible D match to TRBD2 (6 bases). Germline assignment: CDR1 MNHEY and CDR2 SMNVEV (reference sequence). The CDR3 is 16 amino acids. V was clipped by 0 bases and J by 3 bases, with 15 bases between them. The CDR3 sequence: CASSLSTASARYEQYF. In DNA form, the CDR3 reads TGTGCCAGCAGTTTATCGACGGCTAGCGCCCGCTACGAGCAGTACTTC.

The chain is built from TRBV30 and TRBJ2-2, with D perhaps TRBD1 (6 bases). Germline lookup yields CDR1 GTSNPN and CDR2 SVGIG (reference sequence). This CDR3 region has 13 residues. V lost 2 bases to trimming and J lost 5 bases, with 9 bases between them. In nucleotides, the CDR3 is TGTGCCTGGAGTTGGGGGCAAACCGGGGAGCTGTTTTTT. It translates to CAWSWGQTGELFF. Filled out from reference TRBV30 and TRBJ2-2, the complete variable domain reads SQTIHQWPATLVQPVGSPLSLECTVEGTSNPNLYWYRQAAGRGLQLLFYSVGIGQISSEVPQNLSASRPQDRQFILSSKKLLLSDSGFYLCAWSWGQTGELFFGEGSRLTVL.

The V gene is TRBV12-3 or TRBV12-4, the J gene TRBJ1-6; 7 nucleotides agree with TRBD1. The junction had 8 bases not matched to a gene; V was cut back by 5 bases and J by 10 bases. This CDR3 is built from 14 residues. CDR3 sequence: CASSLGQSRSPLHF. In DNA form, the CDR3 reads TGTGCCAGCAGTCTGGGACAGTCCCGGTCACCCCTCCACTTT.

This clonotype was seen many times. The chain recombines TRBV6-1 with TRBJ2-4; D is possibly TRBD2 (6 bases). Per germline, CDR1 MNHNS and CDR2 SASEGT. The CDR3 is made up of 14 amino acids. V shed 3 bases and J shed 6 bases, with 12 bases lying between them. The CDR3 nucleotides read TGTGCCAGCAGTGATTCGGGAGATTTAAACATTCAGTACTTC. It translates to CASSDSGDLNIQYF.

The chain has TRBV9 and TRBJ1-1; D may be TRBD1 (6 bases). V lost 4 bases and J lost 2, with 12 bases in between. The CDR3 sequence is 14 residues long. CDR1 and CDR2 from the germline V gene are SGDLS and YYNGEE. CDR3 sequence: CASSLSGHNTEAFF. In DNA form, the CDR3 reads TGTGCCAGCAGCCTGTCGGGACATAACACTGAAGCTTTCTTT.

This clonotype was observed many times. The V gene is TRBV28, the J gene TRBJ1-5; 12 bases agree with TRBD1. V was clipped by 8 bases and J by 7 bases; unmatched bases: 9. The germline CDR1 and CDR2 sequences are MDHEN and SYDVKM. The CDR3 runs 15 residues. The CDR3 DNA reads as TGTGCCAGCGGGCGGGACAGGGGGCGAGAACAGCCCCAGCATTTT. It encodes CASGRDRGREQPQHF.

In this sample, this clonotype turned up many times. The chain uses TRBV7-2 and TRBJ2-4; 7 nucleotides line up with TRBD2. The CDR3 extends over 14 amino acids. From germline, CDR1 is SGHTA and CDR2 FQGNSA. With 5 bases clipped from V and 8 bases from J, the junction kept 9 bases outside the gene matches. The CDR3 DNA reads as TGTGCCAGCAGCCCAACGGGGGGAGGGGACATTCAGTACTTC. Translated: CASSPTGGGDIQYF.

The chain couples TRBV5-4 to TRBJ1-1; the match to TRBD1 covers 7 bases. Trimming cost V 4 bases and J 10 bases; bases outside gene matches: 10. This CDR3 has 13 amino acids. The germline V gene has CDR1 SGHNT and CDR2 YYREEE (reference sequence). The CDR3 DNA follows: TGTGCCAGCAGCCCACATTCAGGGGGTGTAGCTTTCTTT. This codes for CASSPHSGGVAFF.

The CDR3 is CASNPLQTRWNTEAFF. CDR3 sequence (DNA): TGTGCCAGCAATCCACTCCAGACCCGATGGAACACTGAAGCTTTCTTT. The V and J genes are TRBV6-1 and TRBJ1-1; no definite D call. CDR3 length: 16 residues. V was shortened by 7 bases and J by 1 base, with 19 bases between the two germline ends. The germline V gene has CDR1 MNHNS and CDR2 SASEGT.

The V call is TRBV12-3 or TRBV12-4, the J call TRBJ1-1, with D unclear. The CDR3 covers 13 residues. Between the trimmed V and J ends, which lost 7 bases and 0 bases, there was a span of 9 bases. The CDR3 sequence is CASNRAMNTEAFF. Here the CDR3 DNA reads TGTGCCAGCAATCGAGCGATGAACACTGAAGCTTTCTTT.

A few counts support this clonotype. This may stem from a read error, because a much larger clone lies one nucleotide away. The chain is built from TRBV7-3 and TRBJ2-7; a possible D gene is TRBD2 (5 bases). Looked up from germline, CDR1 is SGHTA and CDR2 is FQGTGA. V dropped 1 base and J dropped 0 bases, with 13 bases sitting between them. The CDR3 length is 16 residues. Here the CDR3 reads CASSLSGSYHSYEQYF. The CDR3 coding sequence is TGTGCCAGCAGCTTAAGTGGGAGCTACCACTCCTACGAGCAGTACTTC.